This T cell receptor beta chain was sequenced during a study of cytomegalovirus exposure and HLA in healthy donors. Study results and caveats: According to a later analysis, most TCR beta chains associated with CMV appeared HLA-restricted. Cytomegalovirus-associated status was assigned to about 160 TCR beta chains.

The CDR3 is made up of 14 amino acids. V was clipped by 2 bases and J by 4 bases, with 10 bases between them. Per germline, CDR1 SGHTA and CDR2 FQGNSA. The PCR contained 60 Vbeta and 13 Jbeta primers. The protocol was immunoSEQ multiplex PCR, while the TCRdb copy is restricted to in-frame clones and leaves out a portion. The top ten clones hold around 15% of a sample with 100,000 to 120,000 clones, around 76% of them seen once. This clone was detected only a few times. Its antigen is unknown. The receptor was derived from a man aged 30 to 45 in good health and CMV-seropositive. This chain uses TRBV7-2 with TRBJ2-3; D unresolved. The sample consisted of PBMCs. CDR3 region: CASSLQSDPDTQYF. DNA for the CDR3: TGTGCCAGCAGCTTACAGAGCGACCCAGATACGCAGTATTTT.